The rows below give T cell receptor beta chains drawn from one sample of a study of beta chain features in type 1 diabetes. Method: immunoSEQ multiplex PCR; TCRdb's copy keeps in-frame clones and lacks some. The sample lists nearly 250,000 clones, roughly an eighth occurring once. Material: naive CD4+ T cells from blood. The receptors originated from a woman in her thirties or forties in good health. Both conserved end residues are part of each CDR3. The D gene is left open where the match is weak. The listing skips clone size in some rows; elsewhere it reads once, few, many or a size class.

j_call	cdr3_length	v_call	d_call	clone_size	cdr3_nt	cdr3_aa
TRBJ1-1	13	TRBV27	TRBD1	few	TGTGCCAGCAGTCCACCGACAGGGGGAATGGTTTTCTTT	CASSPPTGGMVFF
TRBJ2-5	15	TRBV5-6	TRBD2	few	TGTGCCAGCGGGGGGTTCGGGGGGTACCAAGAGACCCAGTACTTC	CASGGFGGYQETQYF
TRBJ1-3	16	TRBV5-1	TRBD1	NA	TGCGCCAGCAGCTTGGTCGGGACAGCCTCTGGAAACACCATATATTTT	CASSLVGTASGNTIYF
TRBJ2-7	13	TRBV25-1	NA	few	TGTGCCAGCAGCGAAACAGGGTTGGGCGAGCAGTACTTC	CASSETGLGEQYF
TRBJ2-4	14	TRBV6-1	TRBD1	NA	TGTGCCAGCACCCCGACAGGGGCCGGAAACATTCAGTACTTC	CASTPTGAGNIQYF
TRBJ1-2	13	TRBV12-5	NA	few	TGTGCTAGTGGTTTGCCCCGGTCCTATGGCTACACCTTC	CASGLPRSYGYTF
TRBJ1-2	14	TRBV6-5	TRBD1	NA	TGTGCCATCAAAATGACAGGGGGTCGGGATGGCTACACCTTC	CAIKMTGGRDGYTF
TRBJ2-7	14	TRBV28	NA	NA	TGTGCCAGCACCCCCGGGGGGCGTCTCTACGAGCAGTACTTC	CASTPGGRLYEQYF
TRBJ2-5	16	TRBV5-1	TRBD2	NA	TGCGCCAGCAGCCCCAGGACAGCGGGGGGAGAGGAGACCCAGTACTTC	CASSPRTAGGEETQYF
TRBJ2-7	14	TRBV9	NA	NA	TGTGCCAGCAGCGTAGCTGCAGGGTTATACGAGCAGTACTTC	CASSVAAGLYEQYF
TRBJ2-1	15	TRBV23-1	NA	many	TGCGCCAGTCCCACCTTACAGGGTCCCTACAATGAGCAGTTCTTC	CASPTLQGPYNEQFF
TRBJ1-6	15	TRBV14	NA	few	TGTGCCAGCAGCCAAGGGCAGGGGAACGGTTCACCCCTCCACTTT	CASSQGQGNGSPLHF
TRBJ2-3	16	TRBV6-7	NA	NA	TGTGCCAGCAGTTCACCGACAGCCCGTAGTCGAGATACGCAGTATTTT	CASSSPTARSRDTQYF
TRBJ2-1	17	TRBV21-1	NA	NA	TGTGCCAGCAGCAAAAGCTGGGACAGGGACTCCTACAATGAGCAGTTCTTC	CASSKSWDRDSYNEQFF
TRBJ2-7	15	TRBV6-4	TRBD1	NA	TGTGCCAGCAGTGACTCCGCCGACAGGGCCTACGAGCAGTACTTC	CASSDSADRAYEQYF
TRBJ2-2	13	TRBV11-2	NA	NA	TGTGCCAGCAGCACACAACACACCGGGGAGCTGTTTTTT	CASSTQHTGELFF
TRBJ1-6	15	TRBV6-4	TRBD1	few	TGTGCCAGCAGTGAATTCCAGGGGGCGAATTCACCCCTCCACTTT	CASSEFQGANSPLHF
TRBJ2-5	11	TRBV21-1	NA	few	TGTGCCAGCACCCAACAAGAGACCCAGTACTTC	CASTQQETQYF
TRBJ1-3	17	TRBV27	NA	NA	TGTGCCAGCAGTTTTACAGGGCCTTCTTTCTCTGGAAACACCATATATTTT	CASSFTGPSFSGNTIYF
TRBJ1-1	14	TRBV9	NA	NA	TGTGCCAGCAGCGAGGGGTGGTCTAACACTGAAGCTTTCTTT	CASSEGWSNTEAFF
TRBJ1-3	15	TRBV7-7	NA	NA	TGTGCTAGCAGCTTAGCTCCTGGCCCTGGAAACACCATATATTTT	CASSLAPGPGNTIYF
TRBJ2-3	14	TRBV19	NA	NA	TGTGCCAGTAGTATCGGGTTAGCAACAGATACGCAGTATTTT	CASSIGLATDTQYF
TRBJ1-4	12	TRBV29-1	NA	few	TGCAGCGCCGAGGCTCAAAGTGAAAAACTGTTTTTT	CSAEAQSEKLFF
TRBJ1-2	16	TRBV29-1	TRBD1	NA	TGCAGCGTTGACTTAACAGGGGGCGAGACCCGCTATGGCTACACCTTC	CSVDLTGGETRYGYTF
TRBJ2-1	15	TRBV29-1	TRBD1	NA	TGCAGCGCCTCACCGGGACAGGGGGTCGGGAATGAGCAGTTCTTC	CSASPGQGVGNEQFF
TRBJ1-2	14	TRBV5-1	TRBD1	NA	TGCGCCAGCAGCTCGGTACAGGGGCCGAATGGCTACACCTTC	CASSSVQGPNGYTF
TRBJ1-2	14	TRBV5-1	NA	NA	TGCGCCAGCAGCTTGGCCTCGGACATCTATGGCTACACCTTC	CASSLASDIYGYTF
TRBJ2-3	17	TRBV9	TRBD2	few	TGTGCCAGCAGGGCTGTGGCTAGCGGGGGGGCAGCAGATACGCAGTATTTT	CASRAVASGGAADTQYF
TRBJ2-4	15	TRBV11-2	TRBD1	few	TGTGCCAGCAGCCAACAGGGGTCCGCCAAAAACATTCAGTACTTC	CASSQQGSAKNIQYF
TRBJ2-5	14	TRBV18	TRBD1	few	TGTGCCAGCTCACCACCAAACAGGGGGGAGACCCAGTACTTC	CASSPPNRGETQYF
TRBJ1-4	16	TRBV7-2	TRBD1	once	TGTGCCAGCAGCCCCCGGGACAGCGCAACTAATGAAAAACTGTTTTTT	CASSPRDSATNEKLFF
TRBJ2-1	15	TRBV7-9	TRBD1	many	TGTGCCAGCAGCCCTCCGGGGACAGGGTACAATGAGCAGTTCTTC	CASSPPGTGYNEQFF
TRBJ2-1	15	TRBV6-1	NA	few	TGTGCCAGCAGTGACAGGGTCGCCAATTACAATGAGCAGTTCTTC	CASSDRVANYNEQFF
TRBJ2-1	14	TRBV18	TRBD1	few	TGTGCCAGCTCACCGTGGGACAGCTACAATGAGCAGTTCTTC	CASSPWDSYNEQFF
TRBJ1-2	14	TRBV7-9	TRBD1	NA	TGTGCCAGCAGCTTAACAGGGGTTGTTGTCGGCTACACCTTC	CASSLTGVVVGYTF
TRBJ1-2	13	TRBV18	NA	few	TGTGCCAGCTCACGGGGCAGGTTCTATGGCTACACCTTC	CASSRGRFYGYTF
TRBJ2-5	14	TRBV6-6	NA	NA	TGTGCCAGCGCCACACGGGTTTCCCAAGAGACCCAGTACTTC	CASATRVSQETQYF
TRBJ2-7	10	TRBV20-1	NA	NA	TGCAGTGTGGGGCGCCACGAGCAGTACTTC	CSVGRHEQYF
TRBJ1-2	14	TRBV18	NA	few	TGTGCCAGCTCACCACAGGAACAGGGAAATGGCTACACCTTC	CASSPQEQGNGYTF
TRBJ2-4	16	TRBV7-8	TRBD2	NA	TGTGCCAGCAGCTTAGTTAGCGGGGGGGCCAAAAACATTCAGTACTTC	CASSLVSGGAKNIQYF
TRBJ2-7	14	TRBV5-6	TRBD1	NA	TGTGCCAGCACCCGGGGACAGGGCGGCTACGAGCAGTACTTC	CASTRGQGGYEQYF
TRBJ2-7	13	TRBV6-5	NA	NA	TGTGCCAGCAGCCCGCGGAGCCCGTACGAGCAGTACTTC	CASSPRSPYEQYF
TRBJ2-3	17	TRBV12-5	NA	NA	TGTGCTAGTGGTTTAACGGGTCGGGCGGGGAGCACAGATACGCAGTATTTT	CASGLTGRAGSTDTQYF
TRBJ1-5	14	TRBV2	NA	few	TGTGCCAGCAGTGACAGCGATAGCAATCAGCCCCAGCATTTT	CASSDSDSNQPQHF
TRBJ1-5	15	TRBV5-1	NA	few	TGCGCCAGCAGCTTGGCACCCGGAGGGGCTCAGCCCCAGCATTTT	CASSLAPGGAQPQHF
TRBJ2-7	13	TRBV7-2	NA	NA	TGTGCCAGCAGCCCGAGGAACTCAGCCGAGCAGTACTTC	CASSPRNSAEQYF
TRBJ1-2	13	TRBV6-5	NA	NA	TGTGCCAGCAGTCCCCCGGGCCGAGGGGGCTACACCTTC	CASSPPGRGGYTF
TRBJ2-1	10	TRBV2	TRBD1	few	TGTGCCAGCAGGGACAGGGGGGTTCTCTTC	CASRDRGVLF
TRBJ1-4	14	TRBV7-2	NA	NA	TGTGCCAGCAGCCCACGGGGGACCTCAGAAAAACTGTTTTTT	CASSPRGTSEKLFF
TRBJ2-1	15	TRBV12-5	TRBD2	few	TGTGCTAGTGGTTTAGGACTAGCGGGGAACAATGAGCAGTTCTTC	CASGLGLAGNNEQFF
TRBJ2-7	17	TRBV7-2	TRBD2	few	TGTGCCAGCAGCTTAGGCCTAGCGGGGGGGACCTCCTTTGAGCAGTACTTC	CASSLGLAGGTSFEQYF
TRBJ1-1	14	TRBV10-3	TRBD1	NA	TGTGCCATCAGATACGGACAGGGAAGGGATGAAGCTTTCTTT	CAIRYGQGRDEAFF
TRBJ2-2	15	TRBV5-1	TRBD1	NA	TGCGCCAGCAGTTCCGGACAGGGGGCTTTGGGGGAGCTGTTTTTT	CASSSGQGALGELFF
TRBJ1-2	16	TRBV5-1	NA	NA	TGCGCCAGCAGCTTGGATAGTCAGGGCATTGATTATGGCTACACCTTC	CASSLDSQGIDYGYTF
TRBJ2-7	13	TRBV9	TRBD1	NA	TGTGCCAGCAGCGACCGGACAGGTACAGGGCAGTACTTC	CASSDRTGTGQYF